The 9 T cell receptor beta chains in this list originate from one sample, sequenced in a study of shared clonotypes between healthy human individuals. Profiling relied on immunoSEQ multiplex PCR, and the TCRdb table lists in-frame clones only, not all of them. There are around 1,000,000 clones in the sample; approximately 75% occur only once, and roughly 0.9% lies in the top ten. Material for sequencing was memory CD4+ T cells from PBMCs. Noted subset: CD45RA-negative fraction. These receptor sequences come from a man aged 18 to 29 in good health. Some clones in this sample may be carry-over from other donors' samples.

The chain has TRBV28 and TRBJ1-2; no clear D. CDR3 size: 12 residues. Per the germline V gene, CDR1 is MDHEN and CDR2 is SYDVKM. Trimming pared 9 bases from V and 4 bases from J, leaving 12 bases between. The DNA for the CDR3 is TGTGCCAGTGCTTTGACCCCCTATGGCTACACCTTC. Translation: CASALTPYGYTF.

In the case of this clone: Germline and junction disagree at one end, which may indicate a read error. This chain joins TRBV4-3 and TRBJ2-5; no clear D gene. This CDR3 spans 14 amino acids. Germline V gene sequence: CDR1 LGHNA, CDR2 YSLEER. In nucleotides, the CDR3 is TGCGCCAGCATCCAAAATGGATACCAAGAGACCCAGTACTTC. Encoded protein: CASIQNGYQETQYF.

This chain links TRBV9 with TRBJ2-1; TRBD2 might be the D (5 bases). The V end lost 0 bases, the J end lost 8 bases, and 21 bases lay between the germline ends. The CDR3 spans 17 residues. Germline lookup yields CDR1 SGDLS and CDR2 YYNGEE. CDR3 in amino acids: CASSVVASGWVGDEQFF. As DNA, the CDR3 is TGTGCCAGCAGCGTAGTGGCGTCGGGGTGGGTCGGCGATGAGCAGTTCTTC.

V usage is TRBV5-1 and J usage is TRBJ2-7; 10 bases are a match to TRBD1. V was pared by 3 bases and J by 2 bases, with 8 bases of the junction left unmatched. The CDR3 runs 16 residues. Germline loops: CDR1 SGHRS, CDR2 YFSETQ. CDR3 in DNA: TGCGCCAGCAGCTCCCCGGGAGGACAGGGGGCCTACGAGCAGTACTTC. Translating it yields CASSSPGGQGAYEQYF.

CDR3: CASSPTGQRGYTF. Written as DNA, the CDR3 is TGTGCCAGCAGTCCCACGGGACAACGTGGCTACACCTTC. V usage is TRBV2 and J usage is TRBJ1-2, with D maybe TRBD1 (6 bases). V dropped 5 bases and J dropped 7 bases, with 14 bases sitting between them. The CDR3 extends over 13 amino acids. Germline-derived CDR1 and CDR2 are SNHLY and FYNNEI.

Comments on this clone: This probably arose from a read error, given a far larger clone one base away. The sample contains more than one DNA sequence encoding this CDR3. The chain links TRBV11-2 to TRBJ2-3; D is ambiguous. This CDR3 spans 12 amino acids. CDR1 is SGHAT and CDR2 is FQNNGV in the germline V gene. The ends were cut back, 4 bases at V and 2 bases at J, with 4 bases in the middle. Here the CDR3 reads CASSSDTDTQYF. The CDR3 DNA reads TGTGCCAGCAGCTCTGACACAGATACGCAGTATTTT.

The rearrangement joins TRBV2 to TRBJ2-7; possible D gene TRBD1, 6 bases. V lost 6 bases to trimming and J lost 5 bases, with 17 bases between them. The CDR3 is 14 amino acids. Germline CDR1 and CDR2: SNHLY and FYNNEI. The CDR3 is CASRSQGALHEQYF. The DNA for the CDR3 is TGTGCCAGCAGGTCACAGGGTGCCCTCCACGAGCAGTACTTC.

This chain uses TRBV28 with TRBJ1-1; maybe TRBD1 (6 bases). The CDR3 loop spans 14 amino acids. CDR1 is MDHEN and CDR2 is SYDVKM in the germline V gene. V was shortened by 6 bases and J by 3 bases, with 14 bases between the two germline ends. The CDR3 is CASRRGGSYTEAFF. The CDR3 coding sequence is TGTGCCAGCAGAAGAGGGGGTTCGTACACTGAAGCTTTCTTT. Full variable domain (rest looked up from reference TRBV28 and TRBJ1-1): DVKVTQSSRYLVKRTGEKVFLECVQDMDHENMFWYRQDPGLGLRLIYFSYDVKMKEKGDIPEGYSVSREKKERFSLILESASTNQTSMYLCASRRGGSYTEAFFGQGTRLTVV.

The V call is TRBV29-1, the J call TRBJ2-1, with TRBD2 matching over 7 bases. Unmatched junction bases numbered 1, after V lost 3 bases and J lost 8 bases. There are 11 residues in the CDR3. Germline CDR1 SQVTM, CDR2 ANQGSEA. The CDR3 coding sequence is TGCAGCGTTGATCGGGGGGATGAGCAGTTCTTC. Translating it yields CSVDRGDEQFF.